This entry concerns a single T cell receptor (beta chain). This specimen belongs to a study of blood T cell repertoires in COVID-19. TCRdb keeps only in-frame clones here, not all; method: immunoSEQ multiplex PCR. The repertoire consists of some 150,000 clones, with about 88% occurring once and the leading ten covering about 1%. Per the germline V gene, CDR1 is SGHDT and CDR2 is YYEEEE. V shed 4 bases, J shed 5 bases, and the junction held 9 bases outside the gene matches. CDR3 size: 15 residues. The sequenced sample consisted of peripheral blood. The gene calls are TRBV5-6 and TRBJ2-1, with TRBD1 identical over 7 bases. This receptor was obtained from a man between 35 and 55 years old with acute or convalescent COVID-19. This CDR3 is CASSPLGDRDNEQFF. Here the CDR3 DNA reads TGTGCCAGCAGCCCGCTAGGGGACAGAGACAATGAGCAGTTCTTC.